This T cell receptor (beta chain) was recovered during a study of T cell repertoires in cytomegalovirus infection. Across the study: CMV epitopes that were recently identified and HLA-C-restricted were used alongside well-studied HLA-B-restricted ones. A matching HLA type, together with CMV infection, was signaled by public TCR beta signatures.

The CDR3 consists of 14 residues. The germline V gene has CDR1 SGDLS and CDR2 YYNGEE. V lost 0 bases and J 2 bases, leaving 6 bases between the germline ends. On this clonotype itself: What it binds is unknown.

Broader study findings: HLA-C-restricted, CMV-specific TCR beta clonotypes were dominant ex vivo.

In TCRdb, the reads were re-called with MiXCR into one record per CDR3 protein. The repertoire consists of 110,000 to 150,000 distinct CDR3 sequences, with more than 25% occurring once and the leading ten covering about 56%. The receptor comes from a human donor in good health (CMV status not recorded). Some clones in this sample may be carry-over from other donors' samples. V gene TRBV9 combines with J gene TRBJ2-1; D uncertain. Sequenced here: CD8+ T cells from cultured PBMCs, sampled from culture after CMV antigen stimulation. CDR3 bases: TGTGCCAGCAGCGTAGGCCAGGCCTACAATGAGCAGTTCTTC. This encodes CASSVGQAYNEQFF.